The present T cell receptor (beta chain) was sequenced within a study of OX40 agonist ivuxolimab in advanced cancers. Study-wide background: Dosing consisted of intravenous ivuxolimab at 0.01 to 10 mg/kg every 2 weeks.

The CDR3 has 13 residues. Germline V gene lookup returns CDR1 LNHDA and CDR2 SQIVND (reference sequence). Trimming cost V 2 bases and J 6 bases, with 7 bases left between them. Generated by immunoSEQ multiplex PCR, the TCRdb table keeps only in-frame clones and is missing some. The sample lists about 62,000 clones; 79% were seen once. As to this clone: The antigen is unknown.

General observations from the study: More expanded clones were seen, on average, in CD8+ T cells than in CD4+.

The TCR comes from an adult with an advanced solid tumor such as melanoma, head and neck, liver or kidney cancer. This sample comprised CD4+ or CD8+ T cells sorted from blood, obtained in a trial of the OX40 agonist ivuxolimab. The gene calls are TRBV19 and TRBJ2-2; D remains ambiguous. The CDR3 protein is CASSITHAGELFF. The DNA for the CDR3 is TGTGCCAGTAGTATAACGCACGCCGGGGAGCTGTTTTTT.